These T cell receptor beta chains were read from a single sample in a study of T-cell reconstitution after alpha-beta-depleted transplantation in children. Each CDR3 protein is one row after TCRdb ran MiXCR on the PCR reads. The sample lists fewer than 500,000 distinct CDR3 sequences; over 40% were seen once. This sample comprised PBMCs, obtained before TCRalphabeta/CD19-depleted stem cell transplant. Receptors were obtained from a girl under 10 years old with aplastic anemia, due to receive a stem cell transplant. CDR3s leave out the opening cysteine and the closing phenylalanine or tryptophan. Fields, in order: J gene, CDR3 length, clone size, V gene, CDR3 protein. Clone size is given for some rows only: seen once, a few or many times, or a class if the clone is expanded.

j_gene: TRBJ2-3; len: 15; abundance: .; v_gene: TRBV4-3; CDR3aa: ASSQVLAGSLTDTQY
j_gene: TRBJ2-5; len: 12; abundance: many; v_gene: TRBV3-1; CDR3aa: ASSQETSRETQY
j_gene: TRBJ2-3; len: 13; abundance: .; v_gene: TRBV29-1; CDR3aa: SVDPSGRSTDTQY
j_gene: TRBJ2-1; len: 12; abundance: many; v_gene: TRBV6-2/TRBV6-3; CDR3aa: ASSRGGTGDEQF
j_gene: TRBJ2-5; len: 12; abundance: .; v_gene: TRBV25-1; CDR3aa: ASSEYEGQETQY
j_gene: TRBJ2-1; len: 12; abundance: .; v_gene: TRBV7-3; CDR3aa: ASSLKSGHNEQF
j_gene: TRBJ2-1; len: 13; abundance: .; v_gene: TRBV20-1; CDR3aa: SAREAQFFYNEQF
j_gene: TRBJ2-3; len: 13; abundance: .; v_gene: TRBV20-1; CDR3aa: SASGDSKRGQTQY
j_gene: TRBJ2-3; len: 14; abundance: .; v_gene: TRBV6-1; CDR3aa: ASSLGGGGATDTQY
j_gene: TRBJ2-1; len: 13; abundance: .; v_gene: TRBV19; CDR3aa: ASSRGLDRWNEQF
j_gene: TRBJ2-7; len: 12; abundance: .; v_gene: TRBV10-3; CDR3aa: ATNEREGVNEQY
j_gene: TRBJ1-2; len: 10; abundance: few; v_gene: TRBV28; CDR3aa: ASSSESYGYT
j_gene: TRBJ2-3; len: 12; abundance: few; v_gene: TRBV7-9; CDR3aa: ASSLAWSGNTQY
j_gene: TRBJ2-6; len: 13; abundance: .; v_gene: TRBV20-1; CDR3aa: SARDPGAGANVLT
j_gene: TRBJ2-3; len: 13; abundance: .; v_gene: TRBV15; CDR3aa: ATSPDEGSADTQY
j_gene: TRBJ2-5; len: 10; abundance: few; v_gene: TRBV20-1; CDR3aa: SARVPEETQY
j_gene: TRBJ2-3; len: 14; abundance: few; v_gene: TRBV6-5; CDR3aa: ASSYPTSGGPDTQY
j_gene: TRBJ2-1; len: 14; abundance: few; v_gene: TRBV12-3/TRBV12-4; CDR3aa: ASSPYGRNSYNEQF
j_gene: TRBJ2-7; len: 12; abundance: .; v_gene: TRBV30; CDR3aa: AWSALWGSYEQY
j_gene: TRBJ1-4; len: 11; abundance: few; v_gene: TRBV20-1; CDR3aa: SAYEATNEKLF
j_gene: TRBJ1-2; len: 13; abundance: .; v_gene: TRBV28; CDR3aa: ASSLGDGSFYGYT
j_gene: TRBJ2-7; len: 10; abundance: many; v_gene: TRBV25-1; CDR3aa: ASSESTYEQY
j_gene: TRBJ1-6; len: 11; abundance: .; v_gene: TRBV6-5; CDR3aa: ASSFGPNSPLH
j_gene: TRBJ1-5; len: 14; abundance: many; v_gene: TRBV5-1; CDR3aa: ASSLAGADRGQPQH
j_gene: TRBJ1-2; len: 10; abundance: .; v_gene: TRBV20-1; CDR3aa: SAGDRTYGYT
j_gene: TRBJ1-2; len: 12; abundance: .; v_gene: TRBV6-5; CDR3aa: ASSYTGDRDGYT
j_gene: TRBJ2-7; len: 14; abundance: .; v_gene: TRBV6-2/TRBV6-3; CDR3aa: ASSYSRAQGPYEQY
j_gene: TRBJ1-5; len: 12; abundance: .; v_gene: TRBV19; CDR3aa: ASTSGQGNQPQH
j_gene: TRBJ2-2; len: 12; abundance: many; v_gene: TRBV5-6; CDR3aa: ASSLVVGTGELF
j_gene: TRBJ1-2; len: 13; abundance: .; v_gene: TRBV28; CDR3aa: ASVPSGQINYGYT
j_gene: TRBJ2-7; len: 8; abundance: .; v_gene: TRBV20-1; CDR3aa: SAPGYEQY
j_gene: TRBJ2-5; len: 11; abundance: .; v_gene: TRBV7-3; CDR3aa: ASSSDRRETQY
j_gene: TRBJ1-1; len: 11; abundance: medium-sized; v_gene: TRBV6-5; CDR3aa: ASGYTRGTEAF
j_gene: TRBJ2-3; len: 15; abundance: many; v_gene: TRBV5-1; CDR3aa: ASSLWTGGDSTDTQY
j_gene: TRBJ2-7; len: 11; abundance: many; v_gene: TRBV4-1; CDR3aa: ASSQIGGYEQY
j_gene: TRBJ2-7; len: 15; abundance: .; v_gene: TRBV28; CDR3aa: ASSFPPLAGGPYEQY
j_gene: TRBJ1-1; len: 13; abundance: .; v_gene: TRBV3-1; CDR3aa: ASSQGDRPNTEAF